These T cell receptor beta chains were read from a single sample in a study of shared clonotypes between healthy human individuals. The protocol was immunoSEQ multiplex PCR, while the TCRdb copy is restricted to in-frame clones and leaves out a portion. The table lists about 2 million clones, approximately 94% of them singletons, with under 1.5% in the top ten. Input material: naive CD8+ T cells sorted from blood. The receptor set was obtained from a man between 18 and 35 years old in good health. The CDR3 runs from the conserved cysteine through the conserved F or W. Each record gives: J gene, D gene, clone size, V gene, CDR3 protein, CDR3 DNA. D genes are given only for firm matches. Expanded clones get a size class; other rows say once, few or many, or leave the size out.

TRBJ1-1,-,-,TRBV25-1,CASSEWVGPNTEAFF,TGTGCCAGCAGTGAATGGGTGGGACCTAACACTGAAGCTTTCTTT
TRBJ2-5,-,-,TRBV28,CASSLGSIGETQYF,TGTGCCAGCAGTTTGGGCTCCATAGGTGAGACCCAGTACTTC
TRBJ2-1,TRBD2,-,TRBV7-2,CASTEAGGPYNEQFF,TGTGCCAGCACCGAAGCGGGAGGACCCTACAATGAGCAGTTCTTC
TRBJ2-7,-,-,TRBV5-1,CASSLASPGGRWYF,TGCGCCAGCAGCTTGGCCTCCCCCGGGGGTAGGTGGTACTTC
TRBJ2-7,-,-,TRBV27,CASSPASAPDEQYF,TGTGCCAGCAGTCCAGCTAGCGCCCCGGACGAGCAGTACTTC
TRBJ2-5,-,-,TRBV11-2,CASSLGGPIAQYF,TGTGCCAGCAGCTTGGGCGGGCCTATAGCCCAGTACTTC
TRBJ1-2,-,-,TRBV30,CAWSDFETETNYGYTF,TGTGCCTGGAGTGATTTCGAGACAGAGACTAACTATGGCTACACCTTC
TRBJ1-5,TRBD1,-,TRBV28,CASSPTGGSNQPQHF,TGTGCCAGCAGTCCGACAGGGGGCAGCAATCAGCCCCAGCATTTT
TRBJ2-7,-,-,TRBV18,CASSPGVGDEQYF,TGTGCCAGCTCACCAGGGGTTGGCGACGAGCAGTACTTC
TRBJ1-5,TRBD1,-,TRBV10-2,CASSAGQGRDQPQHF,TGCGCCAGCAGTGCCGGACAGGGGAGGGATCAGCCCCAGCATTTT
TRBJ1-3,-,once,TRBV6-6,CASSYSALRGNTIYF,TGTGCCAGCAGTTACTCGGCCTTAAGAGGAAACACCATATATTTT
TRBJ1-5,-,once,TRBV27,CASRAGGYSNQPQHF,TGTGCCAGCAGGGCTGGGGGGTACAGCAATCAGCCCCAGCATTTT
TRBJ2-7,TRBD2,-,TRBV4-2,CASSQDAASGGDYEQYF,TGTGCCAGCAGCCAAGATGCGGCTAGCGGGGGGGACTACGAGCAGTACTTC
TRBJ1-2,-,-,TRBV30,CAWNHPGDYGYTF,TGTGCCTGGAATCACCCCGGGGACTATGGCTACACCTTC
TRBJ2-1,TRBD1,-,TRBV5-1,CASSTGTGLWDEQFF,TGCGCCAGCAGCACCGGGACAGGTCTTTGGGATGAGCAGTTCTTC
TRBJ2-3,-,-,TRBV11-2,CASSLVQGPLALDTQYF,TGTGCCAGCAGCTTAGTACAGGGACCTTTAGCTTTAGATACGCAGTATTTT